This entry describes one TCR beta chain. Different DNA sequences within this sample yield the same CDR3. The data were obtained in a study of shared clonotypes between healthy human individuals. TCRdb's table, derived via immunoSEQ multiplex PCR, lists solely in-frame clones and lacks some. The sample lists approximately 2.4 million clones; under 97% were seen once. Into CD45RA+ naive and CD45RA-negative memory subsets, the CD4+ cells were split. Germline loops: CDR1 LNHDA, CDR2 SQIVND (reference sequence). CDR3 length: 14 amino acids. Trimming shortened V by 4 bases and J by 3 bases, and 7 bases separated the two germline ends.

The sample comprised naive CD4+ T cells sorted from blood. Subset: CD45RA+ positively selected. The rearrangement joins TRBV19 to TRBJ1-6; tentative D call: TRBD1 (5 bases). This clonotype was sampled from a man in his late teens or twenties in good health. The CDR3 reads CASSTQGYNSPLHF. In nucleotides, the CDR3 is TGTGCCAGTAGTACCCAGGGCTATAATTCACCCCTCCACTTT.